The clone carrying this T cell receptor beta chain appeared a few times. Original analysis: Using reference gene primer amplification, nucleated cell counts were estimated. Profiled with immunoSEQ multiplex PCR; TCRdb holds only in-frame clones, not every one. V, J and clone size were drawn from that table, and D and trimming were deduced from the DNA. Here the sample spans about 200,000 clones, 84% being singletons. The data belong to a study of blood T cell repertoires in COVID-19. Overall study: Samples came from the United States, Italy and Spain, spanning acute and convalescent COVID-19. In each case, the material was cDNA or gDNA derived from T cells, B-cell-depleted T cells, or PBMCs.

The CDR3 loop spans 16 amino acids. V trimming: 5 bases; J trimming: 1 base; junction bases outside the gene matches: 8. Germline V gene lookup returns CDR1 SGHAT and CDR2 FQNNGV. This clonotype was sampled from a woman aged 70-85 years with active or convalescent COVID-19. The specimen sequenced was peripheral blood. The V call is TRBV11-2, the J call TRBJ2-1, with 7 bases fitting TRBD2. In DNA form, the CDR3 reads TGTGCCAGCAGCCCCCGGACTAGAAGGTCCTACAATGAGCAGTTCTTC. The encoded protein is CASSPRTRRSYNEQFF.